This T cell receptor (beta chain) was captured by sequencing in a study of molecular identifiers for immune sequencing clone quantification. TCRdb independently ran MiXCR on the PCR reads; one entry per CDR3 protein. This table has about 63,000 distinct CDR3 sequences, around 19% appearing once. The ends lost 1 base at V and 1 base at J; junction bases unmatched: 7. This CDR3 contains 18 residues. Germline-derived CDR1 and CDR2 are SQVTM and ANQGSEA. The clonotype originates from a human donor in good health. Some libraries in this study had Jurkat cell RNA spiked in. The material sequenced was naive CD8+ T cells from blood, with Jurkat cell RNA spiked in. The subset: FACS-sorted CD8+CD4-CCR7+CD45RA+ naive T cells. The chain combines TRBV29-1 with TRBJ2-1; 13 bases map to TRBD2. CDR3 nucleotide sequence: TGCAGCGTTGAAGGGTTGGGGACTAGCGGGACTTCCTACAATGAGCAGTTCTTC. Protein: CSVEGLGTSGTSYNEQFF.